Listed below are T cell receptor beta chains from one sample, sequenced in a study of T cells after posttransplantation cyclophosphamide. TCRdb keeps only in-frame clones here, not all; method: immunoSEQ multiplex PCR. The sample contains 25,000 to 30,000 clones, about nine tenths of which appear only once. Material: PBMCs. The receptors originated from a man in his fifties or sixties. Both conserved end residues are part of each CDR3. The order of the fields is V gene, J gene, clone size, D gene, CDR3 DNA, CDR3 protein. D genes are given only for firm matches. The size entry is marked missing in some rows and otherwise reads once, few, many or a size class.

TRBV30	TRBJ1-3	-	-	TGTGCCTGGGGGGCCTATGGAAACACCATATATTTT	CAWGAYGNTIYF
TRBV2	TRBJ2-5	-	-	TGTGCCAGCGAAGAGAGTCGGTTAGAGACCCAGTACTTC	CASEESRLETQYF
TRBV7-9	TRBJ2-7	-	-	TGTGCCAGCAGCCCTAGGATCGGCTACGAGCAGTACTTC	CASSPRIGYEQYF
TRBV11-2	TRBJ1-3	-	-	TGTGCCAGCAGCCCCCACACAGCCAACTCTGGAAACACCATATATTTT	CASSPHTANSGNTIYF
TRBV7-9	TRBJ2-3	-	-	TGTGCCAGCAGCATACCACAGAGCACAGATACGCAGTATTTT	CASSIPQSTDTQYF
TRBV13	TRBJ2-3	-	TRBD1	TGTGCCAGCAGCTCCCGGACAGGATACGCAGATACGCAGTATTTT	CASSSRTGYADTQYF
TRBV10-1	TRBJ2-7	-	TRBD1	TGCGCCAGCAGTGAGTCCCGGGACAGGGCCTACGAGCAGTACTTC	CASSESRDRAYEQYF
TRBV11-3	TRBJ2-4	once	TRBD1	TGTGCCAGCAGCATATCTCGACAGGGATACAACATTCAGTACTTC	CASSISRQGYNIQYF
TRBV7-2	TRBJ1-3	-	-	TGTGCCAGCAGCTTAGACAGGTCTGGAAACACCATATATTTT	CASSLDRSGNTIYF
TRBV7-2	TRBJ1-4	-	-	TGTGCCAGCAGCCCAACCGGGAGGACAAATGAAAAACTGTTTTTT	CASSPTGRTNEKLFF
TRBV19	TRBJ2-5	-	-	TGTGCCAGTAGTATTGACAGGCAAGAGACCCAGTACTTC	CASSIDRQETQYF
TRBV4-1	TRBJ1-5	few	-	TGCGCCAGCAGCCAAGTTGTGACAAGGAGCAATCAGCCCCAGCATTTT	CASSQVVTRSNQPQHF
TRBV28	TRBJ1-4	-	TRBD1	TGTGCCAGCACCGTAACAGGGGCTGAAAAACTGTTTTTT	CASTVTGAEKLFF
TRBV7-2	TRBJ2-5	-	-	TGTGCCAGCAGCATAAACCAGGGGACCGGGAAGACCCAGTACTTC	CASSINQGTGKTQYF
TRBV10-3	TRBJ1-2	-	-	TGTGCCATCAGTCCTGAGGTCTGGGGCTACACCTTC	CAISPEVWGYTF
TRBV11-3	TRBJ1-1	-	TRBD1	TGTGCCAGCAGCTTAGGGGGGACAGGGAATGAAGCTTTCTTT	CASSLGGTGNEAFF
TRBV6-6	TRBJ2-3	-	TRBD1	TGTGCCAGCAGTTATGTATCGGGGACAGGACTAAATACGCAGTATTTT	CASSYVSGTGLNTQYF
TRBV11-2	TRBJ1-5	-	-	TGTGCCAGCAGCTTGTGGCAAGATCAGCCCCAGCATTTT	CASSLWQDQPQHF
TRBV10-3	TRBJ2-7	few	-	TGTGCCATCAGTGGAAACGAGGGGGGGCCCCATGGGCAGTACTTC	CAISGNEGGPHGQYF
TRBV19	TRBJ1-2	-	TRBD1	TGTGCCAGTAGCGCCTGGACAGGGGGCGAATATGTCTATGGCTACACCTTC	CASSAWTGGEYVYGYTF
TRBV5-1	TRBJ1-1	once	-	TGCGCCAGCAGCCGTGACGGAGGCACTGAAGCTTTCTTT	CASSRDGGTEAFF